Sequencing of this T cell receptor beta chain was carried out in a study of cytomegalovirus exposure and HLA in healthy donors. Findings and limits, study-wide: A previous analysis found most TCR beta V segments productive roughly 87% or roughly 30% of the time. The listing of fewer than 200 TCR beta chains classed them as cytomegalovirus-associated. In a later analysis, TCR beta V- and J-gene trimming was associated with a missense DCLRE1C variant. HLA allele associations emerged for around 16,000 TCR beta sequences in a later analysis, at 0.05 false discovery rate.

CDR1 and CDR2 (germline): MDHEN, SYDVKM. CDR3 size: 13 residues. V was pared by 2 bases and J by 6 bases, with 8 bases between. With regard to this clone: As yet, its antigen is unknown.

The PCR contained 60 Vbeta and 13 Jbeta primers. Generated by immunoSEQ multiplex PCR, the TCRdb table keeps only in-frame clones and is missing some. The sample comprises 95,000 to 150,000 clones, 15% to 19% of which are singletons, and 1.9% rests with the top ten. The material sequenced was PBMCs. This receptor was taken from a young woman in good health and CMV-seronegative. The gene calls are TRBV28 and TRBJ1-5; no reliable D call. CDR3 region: CASSLGGVQPQHF. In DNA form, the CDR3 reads TGTGCCAGCAGTTTAGGCGGGGTTCAGCCCCAGCATTTT. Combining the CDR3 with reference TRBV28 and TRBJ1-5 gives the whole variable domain DVKVTQSSRYLVKRTGEKVFLECVQDMDHENMFWYRQDPGLGLRLIYFSYDVKMKEKGDIPEGYSVSREKKERFSLILESASTNQTSMYLCASSLGGVQPQHFGDGTRLSIL.